These 13 T cell receptor beta chains came from one sample sequenced in a study of T cell responses to AZD1222 COVID-19 vaccine. The method was immunoSEQ multiplex PCR; TCRdb's version includes in-frame clones alone and lacks a portion of them. Of approximately 100,000 clones detected, 80% to 90% appear once; the ten largest clones hold 9.5% to 13%. The source material was peripheral blood, sampled 28 days after the second AZD1222 dose. The receptors were sampled from an adult who received the AZD1222 COVID-19 vaccine.

The genes are TRBV4-3 and TRBJ2-3, with D perhaps matching TRBD1 or TRBD2 (5 bases each). Trimming stripped 4 bases from V and 5 bases from J, with 10 bases between. The CDR3 extends over 13 amino acids. Per the germline V gene, CDR1 is LGHNA and CDR2 is YSLEER. The CDR3 sequence: CASSPRGEDTQYF. DNA of the CDR3: TGCGCCAGCAGCCCAAGAGGGGAAGATACGCAGTATTTT.

The chain uses TRBV6-2 or TRBV6-3 and TRBJ1-1; 8 bases fit TRBD1. The CDR3 totals 17 residues. The J segment lost 0 bases and the V segment lost 5 bases, leaving 11 bases of the junction unmatched. Germline CDR1 and CDR2: MNHEY and SVGEGT. Here the CDR3 DNA reads TGTGCCAGCAGTACGGGGACAGGCGCAGGTATGAACACTGAAGCTTTCTTT. It encodes CASSTGTGAGMNTEAFF.

This chain uses TRBV4-3 with TRBJ2-7; D is unclear. Between the trimmed V and J ends, which lost 1 base and 3 bases, there was a span of 10 bases. Germline-derived CDR1 and CDR2 are LGHNA and YSLEER. The CDR3 length is 14 residues. CDR3 loop: CASSQGLTYYEQYF. DNA of the CDR3: TGCGCCAGCAGCCAAGGACTGACCTACTACGAGCAGTACTTC.

This clone was detected a few times. The chain combines TRBV12-5 with TRBJ2-7; no definite D call. V shed 5 bases and J shed 12 bases, with 17 bases lying between them. CDR1 is LGHNT, CDR2 FRNRAP, per germline. This CDR3 has 12 residues. The CDR3: CASGLTDGFRYF. Written as DNA, the CDR3 is TGTGCTAGTGGTCTCACCGACGGTTTTCGGTACTTC.

The CDR3 sequence: CASSRLPGTRYEQYF. CDR3 sequence (DNA): TGTGCCAGCAGCCGTCTTCCGGGAACTCGTTACGAGCAGTACTTC. The chain recombines TRBV3-1 (or the pseudogene TRBV3-2) with TRBJ2-7; perhaps TRBD2 as D (5 bases). From germline, CDR1 is LGHDT and CDR2 YNNKEL (reference sequence). Trimming removed 4 bases at V and 4 bases at J, with 17 bases between. There are 15 residues in the CDR3.

The chain joins TRBV19 to TRBJ1-5; unclear D gene. The V gene's germline CDR1 is LNHDA and CDR2 SQIVND (reference sequence). This CDR3 comprises 15 residues. Trimming removed 3 bases at V and 6 bases at J, with 15 bases between. CDR3 DNA: TGTGCCAGTAGTATTGGCAGGACCTGGGGTCAGCCCCAGCATTTT. Protein: CASSIGRTWGQPQHF.

The chain links TRBV9 to TRBJ2-1; D gene ambiguous. Germline V gives CDR1 SGDLS, CDR2 YYNGEE. V was trimmed by 0 bases and J by 10 bases, leaving 14 bases between them. The CDR3 sequence is 14 residues long. CDR3 sequence: CASSVDVGSGEQFF. The DNA of the CDR3 is TGTGCCAGCAGCGTAGATGTGGGATCGGGCGAGCAGTTCTTC.

This chain connects TRBV28 to TRBJ2-7, with D perhaps TRBD1 or TRBD2 (5 bases each). The V end was cut by 4 bases, the J end by 3 bases, with 10 bases between. Germline V CDR1 and CDR2: MDHEN, SYDVKM. The length of the CDR3 is 13 residues. CDR3 sequence reads: CASSWGPNYEQYF. The CDR3 DNA is TGTGCCAGCAGTTGGGGACCCAACTACGAGCAGTACTTC.

This chain joins TRBV19 and TRBJ2-3; TRBD2 agrees at 9 bases. V lost 1 base to trimming and J lost 4 bases; unmatched junction nucleotides: 6. Germline V CDR1 and CDR2: LNHDA, SQIVND (reference sequence). The CDR3 spans 16 residues. The CDR3 DNA is TGTGCCAGTAGTATAGGACTAGCGGTGGGCCCAGATACGCAGTATTTT. It encodes CASSIGLAVGPDTQYF.

This chain joins TRBV7-9 and TRBJ2-5, with unresolved D. The V and J ends lost 8 bases and 3 bases respectively, with 16 bases between them. Germline CDR1 SEHNR, CDR2 FQNEAQ (reference sequence). CDR3 size: 14 residues. Here the CDR3 reads CASGGGGSKETQYF. The CDR3 coding sequence is TGTGCCAGCGGCGGCGGCGGCAGTAAAGAGACCCAGTACTTC.

The chain uses TRBV24-1 and TRBJ2-1, with D possibly TRBD1 on 7 matching bases. This CDR3 contains 14 residues. Germline V gene sequence: CDR1 KGHDR, CDR2 SFDVKD. V lost 5 bases, J lost 9 bases, and 16 bases lay in between. The CDR3 loop reads CATSVYAGGGEQFF. DNA of the CDR3: TGTGCCACCAGTGTATATGCAGGGGGAGGTGAGCAGTTCTTC.

The genes are TRBV5-8 and TRBJ2-7; the D is unclear. The ends were cut back, 0 bases at V and 2 bases at J, with 9 bases in the middle. This CDR3 has 14 amino acids. Germline CDR1 SGHTS, CDR2 YDEGEE. The CDR3 DNA reads TGTGCCAGCAGCTTGGCAGGTGGAACCTACGAGCAGTACTTC. Translating it yields CASSLAGGTYEQYF.

The chain combines TRBV10-2 with TRBJ1-6, with D possibly TRBD1 on 6 matching bases. The CDR3 consists of 16 residues. The germline gives CDR1 WSHSY, CDR2 SAAADI. Trimming removed 0 bases from V and 9 bases from J, with 15 bases in between. DNA of the CDR3: TGCGCCAGCAGTGAGTCGGCTACAGGGAGTAGTTCACCCCTCCACTTT. It is translated as CASSESATGSSSPLHF.